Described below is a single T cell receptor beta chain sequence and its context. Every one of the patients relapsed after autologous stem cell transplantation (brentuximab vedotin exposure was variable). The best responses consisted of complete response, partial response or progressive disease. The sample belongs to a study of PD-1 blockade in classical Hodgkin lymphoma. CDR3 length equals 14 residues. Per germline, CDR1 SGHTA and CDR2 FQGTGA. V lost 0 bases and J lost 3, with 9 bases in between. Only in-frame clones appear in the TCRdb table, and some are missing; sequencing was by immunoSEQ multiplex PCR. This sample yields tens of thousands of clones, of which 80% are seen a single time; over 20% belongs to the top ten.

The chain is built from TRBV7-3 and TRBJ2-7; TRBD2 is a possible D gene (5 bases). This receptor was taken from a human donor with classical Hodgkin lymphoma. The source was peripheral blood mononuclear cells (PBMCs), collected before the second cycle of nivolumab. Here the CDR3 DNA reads TGTGCCAGCAGCTTAACTGGAGGCTTCTACGAGCAGTACTTC. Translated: CASSLTGGFYEQYF.